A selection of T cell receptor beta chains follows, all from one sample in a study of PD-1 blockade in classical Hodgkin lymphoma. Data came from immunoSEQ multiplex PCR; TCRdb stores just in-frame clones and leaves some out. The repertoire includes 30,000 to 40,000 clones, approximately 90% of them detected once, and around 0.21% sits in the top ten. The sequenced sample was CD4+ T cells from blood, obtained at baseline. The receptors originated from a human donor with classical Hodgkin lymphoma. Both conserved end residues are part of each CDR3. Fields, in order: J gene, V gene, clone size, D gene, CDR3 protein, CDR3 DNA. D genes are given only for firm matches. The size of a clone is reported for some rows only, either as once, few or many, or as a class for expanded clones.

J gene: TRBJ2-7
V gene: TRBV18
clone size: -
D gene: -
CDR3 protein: CASSPTGPSSYEQYF
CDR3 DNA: TGTGCCAGCTCGCCAACTGGACCTAGCTCCTACGAGCAGTACTTC

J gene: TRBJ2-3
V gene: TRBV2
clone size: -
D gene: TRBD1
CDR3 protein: CASSTGTRGPDTQYF
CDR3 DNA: TGTGCCAGCAGCACCGGGACAAGGGGGCCGGATACGCAGTATTTT

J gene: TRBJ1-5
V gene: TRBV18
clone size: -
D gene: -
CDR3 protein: CASSPGGPQPQHF
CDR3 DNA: TGTGCCAGCTCACCCGGGGGGCCACAGCCCCAGCATTTT

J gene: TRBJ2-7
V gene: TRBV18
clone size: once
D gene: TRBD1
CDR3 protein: CASSPGQEIYEQYF
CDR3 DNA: TGTGCCAGCTCACCGGGACAGGAGATCTACGAGCAGTACTTC

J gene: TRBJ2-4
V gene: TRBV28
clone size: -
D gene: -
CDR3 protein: CASSITLVAKNIQYF
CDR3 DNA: TGTGCCAGCAGTATCACATTGGTAGCCAAAAACATTCAGTACTTC

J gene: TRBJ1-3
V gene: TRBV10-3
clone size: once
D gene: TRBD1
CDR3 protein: CAIRTELGQGRSGNTIYF
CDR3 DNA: TGTGCCATCAGGACGGAGCTAGGACAGGGTCGATCTGGAAACACCATATATTTT

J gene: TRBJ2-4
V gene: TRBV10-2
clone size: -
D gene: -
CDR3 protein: CASRERRLAKNIQYF
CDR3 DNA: TGCGCCAGCAGAGAAAGAAGATTAGCCAAAAACATTCAGTACTTC

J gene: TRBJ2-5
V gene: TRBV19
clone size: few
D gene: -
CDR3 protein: CASSIEETQYF
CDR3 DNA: TGTGCCAGTAGTATTGAAGAGACCCAGTACTTC

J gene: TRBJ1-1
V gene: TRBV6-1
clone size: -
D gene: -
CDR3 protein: CASSEDPGAFF
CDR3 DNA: TGTGCCAGCAGTGAAGATCCGGGAGCTTTCTTT

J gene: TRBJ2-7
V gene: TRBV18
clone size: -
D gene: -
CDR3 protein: CASSPREYGEQYF
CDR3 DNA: TGTGCCAGCTCACCGCGCGAGTATGGCGAGCAGTACTTC

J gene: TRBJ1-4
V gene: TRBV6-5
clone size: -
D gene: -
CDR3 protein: CASSFNSDATNEKLFF
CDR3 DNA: TGTGCCAGCAGTTTCAACTCGGATGCAACTAATGAAAAACTGTTTTTT

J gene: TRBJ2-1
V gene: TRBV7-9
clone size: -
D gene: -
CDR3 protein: CASRPTDHYNEQFF
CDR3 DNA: TGTGCCAGCCGGCCCACGGACCACTACAATGAGCAGTTCTTC

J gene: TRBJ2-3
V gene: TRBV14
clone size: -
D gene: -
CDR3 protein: CASSQQGRTQYF
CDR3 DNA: TGTGCCAGCAGCCAACAGGGTCGTACGCAGTATTTT

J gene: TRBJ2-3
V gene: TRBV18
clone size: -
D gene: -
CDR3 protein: CASSQGFSTDTQYF
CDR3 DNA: TGTGCCAGCTCGCAGGGGTTTAGCACAGATACGCAGTATTTT

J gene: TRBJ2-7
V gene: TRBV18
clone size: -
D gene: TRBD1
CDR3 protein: CASSPRTGFYEQYF
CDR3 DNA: TGTGCCAGCTCACCACGGACAGGATTCTACGAGCAGTACTTC

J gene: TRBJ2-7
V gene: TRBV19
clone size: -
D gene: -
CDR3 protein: CASSIVGGEQYF
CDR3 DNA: TGTGCCAGTAGTATAGTAGGGGGCGAGCAGTACTTC

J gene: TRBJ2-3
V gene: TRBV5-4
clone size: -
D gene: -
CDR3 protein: CASSLGVGGDTDTQYF
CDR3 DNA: TGTGCCAGCAGCTTGGGGGTGGGAGGCGACACAGATACGCAGTATTTT

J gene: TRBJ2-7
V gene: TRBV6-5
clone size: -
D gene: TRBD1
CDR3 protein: CASSSQGQGTYEQYF
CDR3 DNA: TGTGCCAGCAGTTCCCAGGGACAGGGCACCTACGAGCAGTACTTC

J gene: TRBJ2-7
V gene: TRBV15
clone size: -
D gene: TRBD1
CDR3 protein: CATSRAGGQGYEQYF
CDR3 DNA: TGTGCCACCAGCAGAGCGGGGGGACAGGGCTACGAGCAGTACTTC

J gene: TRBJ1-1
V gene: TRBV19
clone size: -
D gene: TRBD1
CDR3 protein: CASSFQGGFTEAFF
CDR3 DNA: TGTGCCAGTAGTTTCCAGGGGGGATTTACTGAAGCTTTCTTT

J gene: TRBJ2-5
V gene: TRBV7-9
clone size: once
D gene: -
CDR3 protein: CASSFGRGRETQYF
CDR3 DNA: TGTGCCAGCAGCTTCGGCCGGGGAAGAGAGACCCAGTACTTC

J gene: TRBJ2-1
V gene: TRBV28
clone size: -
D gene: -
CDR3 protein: CASRPPAGKGNEQFF
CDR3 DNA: TGTGCCAGCAGGCCCCCCGCAGGGAAAGGCAATGAGCAGTTCTTC

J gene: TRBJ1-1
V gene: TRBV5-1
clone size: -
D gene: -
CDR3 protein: CASSLDGRAYTEAFF
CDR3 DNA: TGCGCCAGCAGCTTGGATGGCAGGGCGTATACTGAAGCTTTCTTT

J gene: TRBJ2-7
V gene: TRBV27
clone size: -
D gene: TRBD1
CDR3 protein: CASSLGDRGNREQYF
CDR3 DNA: TGTGCCAGCAGTTTGGGGGACAGGGGAAATCGCGAGCAGTACTTC

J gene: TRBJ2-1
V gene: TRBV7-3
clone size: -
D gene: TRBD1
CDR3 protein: CASSATGTGVVHNEQFF
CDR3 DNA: TGTGCCAGCAGCGCGACCGGGACAGGGGTTGTGCACAATGAGCAGTTCTTC

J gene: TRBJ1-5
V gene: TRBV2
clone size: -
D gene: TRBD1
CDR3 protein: CASRFPGGPNQPQHF
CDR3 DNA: TGTGCCAGCAGGTTCCCAGGGGGCCCAAATCAGCCCCAGCATTTT

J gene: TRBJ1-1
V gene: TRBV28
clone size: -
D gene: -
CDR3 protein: CASSWGDLNTEAFF
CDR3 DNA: TGTGCCAGCAGCTGGGGGGACTTGAACACTGAAGCTTTCTTT

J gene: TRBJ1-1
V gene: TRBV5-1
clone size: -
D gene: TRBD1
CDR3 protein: CASSQYTGDTEAFF
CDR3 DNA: TGCGCCAGCAGCCAATATACAGGGGACACTGAAGCTTTCTTT

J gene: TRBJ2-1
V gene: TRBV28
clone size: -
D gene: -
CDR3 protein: CASSSSLRGRFHNEQFF
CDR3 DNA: TGTGCCAGCAGTTCCTCCTTAAGGGGGAGGTTTCACAATGAGCAGTTCTTC